The next 10 T cell receptor beta chains were all read from a single sample in a study of human T cells and chemical hapten exposure. TCRdb reprocessed the 5' RACE reads via MiXCR and lists one record per CDR3 protein. Of some 150,000 distinct CDR3 sequences detected, about 4.3% appear once; the ten largest clones hold approximately 1.3%. Someone pulled total RNA out of unfractionated whole blood. The receptors derive from a female donor in good health.

A few counts support this clonotype. The rearrangement links TRBV29-1 to TRBJ1-4, with D possibly TRBD1 on 6 matching bases. The length of the CDR3 is 14 residues. The germline gives CDR1 SQVTM, CDR2 ANQGSEA. The V end was cut by 5 bases, the J end by 4 bases, with 14 bases between. This CDR3 reads CSVRISGVNEKLFF. CDR3 bases: TGCAGCGTTCGAATATCAGGGGTTAATGAAAAACTGTTTTTT.

This clonotype was found many times. The chain combines TRBV3-1 with TRBJ1-6; D unclear. V lost 2 bases and J lost 7, with 6 bases in between. The CDR3 runs 13 residues. Germline V gene lookup returns CDR1 LGHDT and CDR2 YNNKEL (reference sequence). The CDR3 DNA follows: TGTGCCAGCAGCCAAAAACCAAATTCACCCCTCCACTTT. Translated: CASSQKPNSPLHF.

Many counts were recorded for this clonotype. This chain connects TRBV5-1 to TRBJ2-1, with 7 nucleotides matching TRBD1. The CDR3 sequence is 15 residues long. V shed 4 bases, J shed 1 base, and the junction held 5 bases outside the gene matches. Looked up from germline, CDR1 is SGHRS and CDR2 is YFSETQ. The CDR3 region is CASSTGTESYNEQFF. CDR3 nucleotides: TGCGCCAGCAGCACCGGGACAGAATCCTACAATGAGCAGTTCTTC.

This clonotype was seen ten or more times. This chain connects TRBV20-1 to TRBJ1-3, with no clear D. V shed 3 bases and J shed 8 bases, with 8 bases lying between them. Germline values: CDR1 DFQATT, CDR2 SNEGSKA (reference sequence). The CDR3 covers 11 residues. The CDR3 loop reads CSAREEDTIYF. Here the CDR3 DNA reads TGCAGTGCTAGGGAGGAAGACACCATATATTTT.

The sample holds many counts of this clonotype. V and J are TRBV3-1 and TRBJ1-6, with D possibly being TRBD1 (5 bases). V was cut by 1 base and J by 7 bases, with 14 bases left in between. Germline CDR1 LGHDT, CDR2 YNNKEL (reference sequence). The CDR3 sequence is 16 residues long. CDR3 nucleotides: TGTGCCAGCAGCCAAGGACCTGGACGGACAAATTCACCCCTCCACTTT. It translates to CASSQGPGRTNSPLHF.

This clonotype was counted at least ten times. The genes are TRBV29-1 and TRBJ2-5; maybe TRBD2 (7 bases). Germline V gene lookup returns CDR1 SQVTM and CDR2 ANQGSEA. The length of the CDR3 is 12 residues. Deletions cut 7 bases from V and 4 bases from J, with 13 bases between. CDR3 bases: TGCAGCGACGGGGGGCTCTCAGAGACCCAGTACTTC. Protein: CSDGGLSETQYF.

This clonotype was recorded many times. The chain carries TRBV7-2 and TRBJ2-1; tentative D call: TRBD1 (6 bases). This CDR3 comprises 16 residues. Trimming pared 7 bases from V and 2 bases from J, leaving 18 bases between. The germline gives CDR1 SGHTA, CDR2 FQGNSA. In DNA form, the CDR3 reads TGTGCCAGCACCTTGAACCGGGACATAGCCTACAATGAGCAGTTCTTC. It specifies CASTLNRDIAYNEQFF.

This clonotype was counted many times. The V gene is TRBV3-1, the J gene TRBJ2-3; TRBD2 aligns across 12 bases. Trimming took 4 bases from V and 6 from J; bases not matched to a gene: 23. Germline V gives CDR1 LGHDT, CDR2 YNNKEL (reference sequence). The CDR3 consists of 21 residues. CDR3 in amino acids: CASSPPTPLAGGRYGEDTQYF. The CDR3 coding sequence is TGTGCCAGCAGCCCGCCCACACCTCTAGCGGGGGGGCGATACGGAGAGGATACGCAGTATTTT.

There are many counts of this clonotype. The gene calls are TRBV30 and TRBJ2-7; 8 nucleotides match TRBD1. The CDR3 length is 14 residues. The trim removed 1 base at V and 7 bases at J, leaving 9 bases unmatched. Looked up from germline, CDR1 is GTSNPN and CDR2 is SVGIG (reference sequence). The CDR3 DNA sequence: TGTGCCTGGAGTGCCGGACAGGGCCCTCGGGAGCAGTACTTC. This translates into CAWSAGQGPREQYF. Full variable domain (missing parts from reference TRBV30 and TRBJ2-7): SQTIHQWPATLVQPVGSPLSLECTVEGTSNPNLYWYRQAAGRGLQLLFYSVGIGQISSEVPQNLSASRPQDRQFILSSKKLLLSDSGFYLCAWSAGQGPREQYFGPGTRLTVT.

This clonotype was observed many times. J is TRBJ2-7 and V is TRBV20-1; 13 nucleotides align to TRBD2. This CDR3 is 17 amino acids long. The V gene end was trimmed by 1 base and the J gene end by 4 bases; junction bases not matched to a gene: 10. Germline lookup yields CDR1 DFQATT and CDR2 SNEGSKA (reference sequence). CDR3 protein: CSARGTSGGAWTYEQYF. Here the CDR3 DNA reads TGCAGTGCTAGAGGTACTAGCGGGGGGGCCTGGACGTACGAGCAGTACTTC.